This T cell receptor beta chain originates from a study of cytomegalovirus exposure and HLA in healthy donors. Only in-frame clones appear in the TCRdb table, and some are missing; sequencing was by immunoSEQ multiplex PCR. Of hundreds of thousands of clones in the sample, roughly 85% are singletons; the top ten hold roughly 5.4%. Study-level results: TCR beta chains numbering some 160 were designated cytomegalovirus-associated.

This CDR3 is 14 amino acids long. V was pared by 0 bases and J by 7 bases, with 10 bases between. Germline CDR1 and CDR2: GTSNPN and SVGIG (reference sequence). In regard to this clone: Its target is unknown.

The receptor's source is a woman between 18 and 29 years old in good health and CMV-seronegative. This chain joins TRBV30 and TRBJ1-6; TRBD1 might be the D (6 bases). The sample taken for sequencing was PBMCs. The CDR3 region is CAWSVQGPNSPLHF. The CDR3 coding sequence is TGTGCCTGGAGTGTACAGGGTCCAAATTCACCCCTCCACTTT.